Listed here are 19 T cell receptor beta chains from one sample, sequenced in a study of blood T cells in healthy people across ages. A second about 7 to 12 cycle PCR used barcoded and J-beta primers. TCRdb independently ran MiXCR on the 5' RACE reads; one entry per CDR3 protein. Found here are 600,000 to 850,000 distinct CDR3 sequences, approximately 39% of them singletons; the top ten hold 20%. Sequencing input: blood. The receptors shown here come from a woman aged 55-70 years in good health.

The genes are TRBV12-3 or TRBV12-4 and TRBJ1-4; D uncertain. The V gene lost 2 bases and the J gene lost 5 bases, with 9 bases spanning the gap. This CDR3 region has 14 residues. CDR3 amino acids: CASSLSSENEKLFF. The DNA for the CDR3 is TGTGCCAGCAGTTTAAGTAGCGAGAATGAAAAACTGTTTTTT.

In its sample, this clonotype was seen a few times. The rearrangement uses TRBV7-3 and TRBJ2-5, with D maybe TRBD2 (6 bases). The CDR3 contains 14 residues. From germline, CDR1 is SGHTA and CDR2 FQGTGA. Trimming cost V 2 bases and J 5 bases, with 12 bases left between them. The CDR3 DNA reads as TGTGCCAGCAGCTTACGGCGGGATCAGGAGACCCAGTACTTC. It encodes CASSLRRDQETQYF.

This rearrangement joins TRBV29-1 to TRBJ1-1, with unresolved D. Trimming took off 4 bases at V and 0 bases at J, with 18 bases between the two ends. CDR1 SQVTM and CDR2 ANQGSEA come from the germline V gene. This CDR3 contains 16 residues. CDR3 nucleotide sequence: TGCAGCGTTGTTGGAGTCCACAGCGGGATGAACACTGAAGCTTTCTTT. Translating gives CSVVGVHSGMNTEAFF.

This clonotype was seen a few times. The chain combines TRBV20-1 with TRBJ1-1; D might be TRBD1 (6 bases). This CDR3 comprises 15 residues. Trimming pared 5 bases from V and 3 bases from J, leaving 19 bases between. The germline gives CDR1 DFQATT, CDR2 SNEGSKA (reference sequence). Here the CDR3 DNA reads TGCAGTGCTCGTGATCGGAGCAGGGGATACACTGAAGCTTTCTTT. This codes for CSARDRSRGYTEAFF.

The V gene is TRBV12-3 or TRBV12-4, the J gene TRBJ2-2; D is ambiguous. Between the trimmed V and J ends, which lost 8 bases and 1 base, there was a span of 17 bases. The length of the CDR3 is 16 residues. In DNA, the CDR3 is TGTGCCAGCTCGTGGTTAGGGATCGGGAACACCGGGGAGCTGTTTTTT. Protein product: CASSWLGIGNTGELFF.

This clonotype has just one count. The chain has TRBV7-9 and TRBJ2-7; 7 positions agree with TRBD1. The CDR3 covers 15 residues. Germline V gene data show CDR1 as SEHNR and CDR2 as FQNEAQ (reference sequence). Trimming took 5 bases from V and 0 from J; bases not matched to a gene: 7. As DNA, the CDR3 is TGTGCCAGCAGCCCGTTACAGGGGCCCTCCTACGAGCAGTACTTC. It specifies CASSPLQGPSYEQYF. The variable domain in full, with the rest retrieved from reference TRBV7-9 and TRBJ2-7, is DTGVSQNPRHKITKRGQNVTFRCDPISEHNRLYWYRQTLGQGPEFLTYFQNEAQLEKSRLLSDRFSAERPKGSFSTLEIQRTEQGDSAMYLCASSPLQGPSYEQYFGPGTRLTVT.

The CDR3 coding sequence is TGTGCCAGCAGACGCTCGGGGGCAGATACGCAGTATTTT. This translates into CASRRSGADTQYF. The J gene is TRBJ2-3, the V gene TRBV12-3 or TRBV12-4; tentatively, D is TRBD2 (6 bases). The CDR3 runs 13 residues. Trimming removed 6 bases at V and 4 bases at J, with 11 bases between.

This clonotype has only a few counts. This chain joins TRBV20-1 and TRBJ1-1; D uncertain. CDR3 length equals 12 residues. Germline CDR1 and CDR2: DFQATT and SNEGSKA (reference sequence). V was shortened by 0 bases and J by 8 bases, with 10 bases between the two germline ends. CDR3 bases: TGCAGTGCTAGAGATCGGGCAGCCGAAGCTTTCTTT. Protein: CSARDRAAEAFF.

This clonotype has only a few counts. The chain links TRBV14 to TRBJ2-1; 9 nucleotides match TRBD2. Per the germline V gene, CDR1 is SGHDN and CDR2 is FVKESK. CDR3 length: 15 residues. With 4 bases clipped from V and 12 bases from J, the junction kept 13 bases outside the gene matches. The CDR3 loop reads CASSLVLAGHKGQFF. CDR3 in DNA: TGTGCCAGCAGCCTCGTGCTAGCGGGACATAAGGGGCAGTTCTTC.

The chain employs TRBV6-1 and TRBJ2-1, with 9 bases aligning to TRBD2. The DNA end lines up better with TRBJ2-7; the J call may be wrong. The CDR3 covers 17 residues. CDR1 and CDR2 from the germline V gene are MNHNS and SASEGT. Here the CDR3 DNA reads TGTGCCAGCAACCGACTCGCGGGAGGGAGCGCCTACAATGAGCAGTACTTC. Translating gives CASNRLAGGSAYNEQYF.

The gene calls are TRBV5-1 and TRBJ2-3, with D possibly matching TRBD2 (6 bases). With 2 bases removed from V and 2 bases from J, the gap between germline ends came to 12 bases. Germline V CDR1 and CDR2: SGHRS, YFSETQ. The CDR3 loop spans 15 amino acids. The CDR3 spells CASSFGTSNTDTQYF. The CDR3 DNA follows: TGCGCCAGCAGCTTCGGGACTTCAAACACAGATACGCAGTATTTT.

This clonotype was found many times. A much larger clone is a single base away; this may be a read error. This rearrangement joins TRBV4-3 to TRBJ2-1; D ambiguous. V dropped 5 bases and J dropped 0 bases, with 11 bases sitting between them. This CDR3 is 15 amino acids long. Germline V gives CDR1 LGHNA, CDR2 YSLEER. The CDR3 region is CASSWATSSYNEQFF. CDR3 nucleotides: TGCGCCAGCAGCTGGGCGACGAGCTCCTACAATGAGCAGTTCTTC.

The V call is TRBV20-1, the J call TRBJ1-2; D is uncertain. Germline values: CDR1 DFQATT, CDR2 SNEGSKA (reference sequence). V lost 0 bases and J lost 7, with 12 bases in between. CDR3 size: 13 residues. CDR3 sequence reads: CSARDSRVRGYTF. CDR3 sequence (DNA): TGCAGTGCTAGAGATAGTAGGGTTCGTGGCTACACCTTC.

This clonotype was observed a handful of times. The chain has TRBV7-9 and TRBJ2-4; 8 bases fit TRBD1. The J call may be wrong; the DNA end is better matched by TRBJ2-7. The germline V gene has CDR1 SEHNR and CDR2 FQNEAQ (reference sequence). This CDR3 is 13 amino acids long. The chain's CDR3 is CASSYGQGLEQYF. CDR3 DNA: TGTGCCAGCAGTTACGGACAGGGCCTCGAGCAGTACTTC.

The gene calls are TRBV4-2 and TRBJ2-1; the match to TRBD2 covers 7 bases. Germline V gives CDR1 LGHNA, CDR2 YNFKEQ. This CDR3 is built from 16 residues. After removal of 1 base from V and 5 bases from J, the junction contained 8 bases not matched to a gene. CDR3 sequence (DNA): TGTGCCAGCAGCCAAGTCGGAGGGACTACAAACAATGAGCAGTTCTTC. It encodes CASSQVGGTTNNEQFF.

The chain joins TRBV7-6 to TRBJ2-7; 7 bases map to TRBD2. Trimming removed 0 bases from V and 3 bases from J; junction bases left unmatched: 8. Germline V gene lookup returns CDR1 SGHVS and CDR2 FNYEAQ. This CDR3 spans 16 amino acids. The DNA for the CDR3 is TGTGCCAGCAGCTTAGCCTCCGGGACTACGTTCTACGAGCAGTACTTC. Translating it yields CASSLASGTTFYEQYF.

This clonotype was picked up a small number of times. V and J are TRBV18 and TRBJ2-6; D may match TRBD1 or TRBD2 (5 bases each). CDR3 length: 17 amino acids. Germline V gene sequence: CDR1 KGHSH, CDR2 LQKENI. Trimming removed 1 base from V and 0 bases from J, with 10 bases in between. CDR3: CASSPQGRSSGANVLTF. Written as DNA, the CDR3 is TGTGCCAGCTCACCACAGGGACGGAGCTCTGGGGCCAACGTCCTGACTTTC.

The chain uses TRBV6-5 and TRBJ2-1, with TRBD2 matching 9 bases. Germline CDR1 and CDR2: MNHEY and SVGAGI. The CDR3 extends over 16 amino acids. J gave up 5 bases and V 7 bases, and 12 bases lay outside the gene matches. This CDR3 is CASTQRAGGFNNEQFF. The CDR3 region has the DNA TGTGCCAGCACCCAACGAGCGGGGGGTTTTAACAATGAGCAGTTCTTC.

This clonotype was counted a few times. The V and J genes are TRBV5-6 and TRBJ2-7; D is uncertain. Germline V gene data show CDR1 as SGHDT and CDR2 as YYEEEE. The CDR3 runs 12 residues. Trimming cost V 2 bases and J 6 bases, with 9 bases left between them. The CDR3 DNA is TGTGCCAGCAGCTTCCTTTTCTCCGAGCAGTACTTC. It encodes CASSFLFSEQYF. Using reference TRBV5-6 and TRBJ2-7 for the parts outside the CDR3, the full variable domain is DAGVTQSPTHLIKTRGQQVTLRCSPKSGHDTVSWYQQALGQGPQFIFQYYEEEERQRGNFPDRFSGHQFPNYSSELNVNALLLGDSALYLCASSFLFSEQYFGPGTRLTVT.